This entry lists 32 T cell receptor beta chains sequenced from one sample in a study of blood T cells in healthy people across ages. The authors ran a second PCR of about 7 to 11 cycles using a sample-barcoded 5' primer and a J-beta primer mix. MiXCR, applied by TCRdb to the 5' RACE reads, yields one record per CDR3 protein. The sample has fewer than 1,000,000 distinct CDR3 sequences, roughly 44% seen once. Sequencing input: blood. The receptors derive from a man aged 60-69 years in good health.

This chain connects TRBV3-1 to TRBJ1-5, with D maybe TRBD1 (6 bases). Looked up from germline, CDR1 is LGHDT and CDR2 is YNNKEL (reference sequence). The V end lost 0 bases, the J end lost 8 bases, and 14 bases lay between the germline ends. The CDR3 is 15 amino acids. CDR3 in amino acids: CASSQEGGRLEPQHF. In DNA, the CDR3 is TGTGCCAGCAGCCAAGAGGGGGGCCGTTTGGAGCCCCAGCATTTT.

This clonotype has only a few counts. The V and J genes are TRBV14 and TRBJ2-2, with D perhaps matching TRBD1 (5 bases). Trimming left V 3 bases short and J 4 bases short, with 6 bases between. The CDR3 extends over 13 amino acids. Per germline, CDR1 SGHDN and CDR2 FVKESK. The CDR3 region is CASSQGLTGELFF. The DNA for the CDR3 is TGTGCCAGCAGCCAGGGGCTCACCGGGGAGCTGTTTTTT.

The chain links TRBV29-1 to TRBJ1-1; TRBD1 is a possible D gene (5 bases). This CDR3 contains 11 residues. Germline V gene data show CDR1 as SQVTM and CDR2 as ANQGSEA. The CDR3 is CSSTENTEAFF. The CDR3 nucleotides are TGCAGTTCGACAGAAAACACTGAAGCTTTCTTT.

The chain couples TRBV20-1 to TRBJ2-1; 8 bases are a match to TRBD2. The CDR3 extends over 15 amino acids. V trimming: 5 bases; J trimming: 8 bases; junction bases outside the gene matches: 14. CDR1 is DFQATT and CDR2 is SNEGSKA in the germline V gene (reference sequence). CDR3 in amino acids: CSALITGLGHDEQFF. CDR3 in DNA: TGCAGTGCTCTTATCACGGGACTAGGTCACGATGAGCAGTTCTTC.

The chain recombines TRBV10-3 with TRBJ2-3; D unclear. Germline CDR1 reads ENHRY; CDR2 reads SYGVKD. The CDR3 is 13 residues long. Trimming removed 4 bases from V and 1 base from J, with 6 bases in between. CDR3 nucleotide sequence: TGTGCCATCAGTGCCCCAGGCACAGATACGCAGTATTTT. Translated: CAISAPGTDTQYF.

The table lists this clonotype with a few counts. This sequence joins TRBV11-3 and TRBJ1-1; D not resolved. CDR3 length: 13 residues. The V end was cut by 3 bases, the J end by 3 bases, with 8 bases between. In germline, CDR1 is SGHNT, CDR2 YENEEA. CDR3 sequence reads: CASSFDGDTEAFF. As DNA, the CDR3 is TGTGCCAGCAGCTTCGATGGGGACACTGAAGCTTTCTTT.

This clonotype appeared a few times. The J gene is TRBJ2-7, the V gene TRBV12-3 or TRBV12-4; 9 bases map to TRBD2. After removal of 5 bases from V and 1 base from J, the junction contained 6 bases not matched to a gene. The CDR3 extends over 15 amino acids. This CDR3 is CASSKLAGNSYEQYF. Written as DNA, the CDR3 is TGTGCCAGCAGTAAGCTAGCGGGGAATTCCTACGAGCAGTACTTC.

The chain joins TRBV7-3 to TRBJ1-1; 8 nucleotides line up with TRBD1. CDR3 size: 16 residues. CDR1 is SGHTA, CDR2 FQGTGA, per germline. The trim removed 1 base at V and 5 bases at J, leaving 9 bases unmatched. CDR3 amino acids: CASSLSPRGLGTEAFF. DNA of the CDR3: TGTGCCAGCAGCTTAAGTCCCAGGGGGCTTGGGACTGAAGCTTTCTTT.

The genes are TRBV29-1 and TRBJ1-2, with D hard to call. The V and J ends lost 0 bases and 6 bases respectively, with 8 bases between them. This CDR3 is built from 12 residues. CDR1 and CDR2 from the germline V gene are SQVTM and ANQGSEA. CDR3 in amino acids: CSVEELGHGYTF. DNA of the CDR3: TGCAGCGTTGAAGAGCTAGGGCATGGCTACACCTTC.

This chain connects TRBV14 to TRBJ2-1; TRBD1 matches 11 bases. The CDR3 has 16 residues. Germline CDR1 reads SGHDN; CDR2 reads FVKESK. Trimming took 2 bases from V and 4 from J; bases not matched to a gene: 4. The CDR3 sequence is CASSQLGTGGYNEQFF. Here the CDR3 DNA reads TGTGCCAGCAGCCAACTCGGGACAGGGGGGTACAATGAGCAGTTCTTC.

The CDR3 protein is CASSQTGEYEQYF. The CDR3, as DNA: TGTGCCAGCAGTCAGACGGGGGAGTACGAGCAGTACTTC. The chain combines TRBV6-2 or TRBV6-3 with TRBJ2-7; the D gene is possibly TRBD2 (6 bases). Germline V gene sequence: CDR1 MNHEY, CDR2 SVGEGT. Deletions cut 5 bases from V and 4 bases from J, with 12 bases between. The length of the CDR3 is 13 residues.

This clonotype has only one observation. CDR3 bases: TGTGCCAGCAGTGTGACGGCGGTCGATCAGCCCCAGCATTTT. This codes for CASSVTAVDQPQHF. V gene TRBV6-1 combines with J gene TRBJ1-5; no reliable D call. This CDR3 has 14 residues. Germline lookup yields CDR1 MNHNS and CDR2 SASEGT. The V gene lost 4 bases and the J gene lost 5 bases, with 12 bases spanning the gap.

V and J are TRBV7-2 and TRBJ1-2; maybe TRBD1 (5 bases). The germline CDR1 and CDR2 sequences are SGHTA and FQGNSA. This CDR3 has 13 amino acids. Trimming removed 3 bases at V and 6 bases at J, with 11 bases between. CDR3 coding DNA: TGTGCCAGCAGCTTGGGGACTTTTAATGGCTACACCTTC. Translation gives CASSLGTFNGYTF.

This clonotype was counted at least ten times. The CDR3 sequence is CASSLSTTGSRSPLHF. The CDR3 nucleotides read TGCGCCAGCAGCTTGAGTACTACAGGCTCCCGATCACCCCTCCACTTT. The genes are TRBV5-1 and TRBJ1-6; weak D call: TRBD1 (5 bases). The CDR3 has 16 amino acids. The germline CDR1 and CDR2 sequences are SGHRS and YFSETQ. Between the trimmed V and J ends, which lost 1 base and 10 bases, there was a span of 18 bases.

The rearrangement joins TRBV12-3 or TRBV12-4 to TRBJ2-7; 8 nucleotides agree with TRBD1. This CDR3 is 16 amino acids long. V shed 6 bases and J 6 bases; nucleotides not matched to a gene: 16. The CDR3 sequence is CASSVMDRALFSEQYF. CDR3 DNA sequence: TGTGCCAGCAGCGTAATGGACAGGGCACTATTCTCCGAGCAGTACTTC.

This chain links TRBV20-1 with TRBJ1-5, with D perhaps TRBD1 (6 bases). V lost 3 bases and J 3 bases, leaving 21 bases between the germline ends. Germline V lookup: CDR1 DFQATT, CDR2 SNEGSKA (reference sequence). The CDR3 covers 17 residues. CDR3 nucleotide sequence: TGCAGTGCTAGGGACGGCGGCAGGGGAACCCTCAATCAGCCCCAGCATTTT. Protein product: CSARDGGRGTLNQPQHF.

This sequence joins TRBV6-2 or TRBV6-3 and TRBJ1-5; D unclear. The CDR3 is made up of 14 amino acids. CDR1 and CDR2 from the germline V gene are MNHEY and SVGEGT. V gave up 5 bases and J gave up 2 bases, with 10 bases separating them. The CDR3 reads CASSRTDGNQPQHF. In DNA form, the CDR3 reads TGTGCCAGCAGTCGGACGGATGGCAATCAGCCCCAGCATTTT.

This clonotype was picked up a small number of times. The rearrangement joins TRBV2 to TRBJ2-5, with 9 bases fitting TRBD2. Trimming removed 7 bases from V and 4 bases from J; junction bases left unmatched: 4. CDR1 and CDR2 (germline): SNHLY, FYNNEI. The CDR3 spans 13 residues. Written as DNA, the CDR3 is TGTGCCAGCAATTTAGCGGGGGTAGAGACCCAGTACTTC. This encodes CASNLAGVETQYF.

This clonotype was found a few times. CDR3 in amino acids: CSARFGGSDTQYF. CDR3 nucleotides: TGCAGTGCTAGGTTCGGGGGATCAGATACGCAGTATTTT. This chain joins TRBV20-1 and TRBJ2-3; a possible D gene is TRBD2 (6 bases). This CDR3 comprises 13 residues. Germline CDR1 is DFQATT and CDR2 is SNEGSKA (reference sequence). V lost 3 bases, J lost 4 bases, and 11 bases lay in between.

The V call is TRBV20-1, the J call TRBJ2-4; D is perhaps TRBD2 (6 bases). This CDR3 comprises 16 residues. V was clipped by 4 bases and J by 1 base, with 17 bases between them. CDR1 and CDR2 from the germline V gene are DFQATT and SNEGSKA (reference sequence). As DNA, the CDR3 is TGCAGTGCTACCGTGCGGGAAGTTTTGGCCAAAAACATTCAGTACTTC. Its translation: CSATVREVLAKNIQYF.

The V call is TRBV6-1, the J call TRBJ2-6; 9 bases align to TRBD1. CDR1 is MNHNS, CDR2 SASEGT, per germline. There are 18 residues in the CDR3. V was pared by 10 bases and J by 0 bases, with 13 bases of the junction left unmatched. DNA for the CDR3: TGTGCCACCCTGCTCCGGACAGGGGATAGCTCTGGGGCCAACGTCCTGACTTTC. Protein: CATLLRTGDSSGANVLTF.

This clonotype was seen many times. V is TRBV7-2 and J is TRBJ1-2; D call uncertain. V lost 2 bases and J lost 3, with 13 bases in between. The CDR3 sequence is 15 residues long. The germline gives CDR1 SGHTA, CDR2 FQGNSA. The CDR3: CASSLNPTDYYGYTF. DNA for the CDR3: TGTGCCAGCAGCTTAAACCCTACGGACTACTATGGCTACACCTTC.

This clonotype was observed a single time. The V call is TRBV6-1, the J call TRBJ1-1, with D uncertain. The CDR3 sequence is 13 residues long. The germline gives CDR1 MNHNS, CDR2 SASEGT. Trimming stripped 6 bases from V and 1 base from J, with 9 bases between. The CDR3 coding sequence is TGTGCCAGCAGGACAACAGCGAACACTGAAGCTTTCTTT. Encoded protein: CASRTTANTEAFF.

As for this clonotype: The junction differs from germline at one of its ends, possibly a read error. The J gene is TRBJ1-5, the V gene TRBV7-2; maybe TRBD1 (6 bases). Germline lookup yields CDR1 SGHTA and CDR2 FQGNSA. The CDR3 is 16 amino acids. In DNA, the CDR3 is TGTGACAGCAGCCTGCTGGCCAGGGGAAGCAATCAGCCCCAGCATTTT. Its protein product is CDSSLLARGSNQPQHF.

The genes are TRBV7-9 and TRBJ1-2, with D maybe TRBD1 (6 bases). CDR1 is SEHNR, CDR2 FQNEAQ, per germline (reference sequence). The CDR3 extends over 16 amino acids. Trimming stripped 5 bases from V and 4 bases from J, with 20 bases between. CDR3 loop: CASSRRGGGEVYGYTF. The DNA for the CDR3 is TGTGCCAGCAGCCGACGCGGGGGGGGCGAGGTCTATGGCTACACCTTC.

The rearrangement joins TRBV7-9 to TRBJ2-4; D ambiguous. This CDR3 is built from 14 residues. The germline V gene encodes CDR1 SEHNR and CDR2 FQNEAQ (reference sequence). The germline V and J ends were trimmed by 2 bases and 6 bases, with 11 bases remaining between them. As DNA, the CDR3 is TGTGCCAGCAGCTTACGAGACAAGGGAAACATTCAGTACTTC. Translated, it gives CASSLRDKGNIQYF.

The chain carries TRBV4-1 and TRBJ2-5; 9 positions match TRBD1. The CDR3 has 16 residues. The germline V gene encodes CDR1 MGHRA and CDR2 YSYEKL. V lost 0 bases to trimming and J lost 3 bases; unmatched junction nucleotides: 5. CDR3 loop: CASSQEPGTGKETQYF. CDR3 coding DNA: TGCGCCAGCAGCCAAGAACCCGGGACAGGGAAAGAGACCCAGTACTTC.

The chain uses TRBV20-1 and TRBJ1-2; D is unresolved. The germline V gene encodes CDR1 DFQATT and CDR2 SNEGSKA (reference sequence). There are 15 residues in the CDR3. Trimming pared 0 bases from V and 1 base from J, leaving 12 bases between. The CDR3 loop is CSARDMERSNYGYTF. CDR3 DNA: TGCAGTGCTAGAGATATGGAGCGCAGTAACTATGGCTACACCTTC.

This rearrangement joins TRBV12-3 or TRBV12-4 to TRBJ1-4; no reliable D call. V lost 5 bases and J lost 10, with 14 bases in between. The CDR3 loop spans 13 amino acids. The CDR3 protein is CASSSTERGKLFF. The CDR3 bases are TGTGCCAGCAGTAGTACGGAGAGAGGAAAACTGTTTTTT.

V usage is TRBV6-6 and J usage is TRBJ2-3, with a weak D call TRBD2 (5 bases). Trimming stripped 6 bases from V and 2 bases from J, with 18 bases between. CDR1 is MNHNY and CDR2 is SVGAGI in the germline V gene (reference sequence). CDR3 length: 16 amino acids. Written as DNA, the CDR3 is TGTGCCAGCAGCCCCAACCCAGCGGTGATCACAGATACGCAGTATTTT. Protein: CASSPNPAVITDTQYF.

V and J are TRBV3-1 and TRBJ1-2; weak D call: TRBD1 (6 bases). The ends were cut back, 1 base at V and 4 bases at J, with 13 bases in the middle. The CDR3 spans 15 residues. Germline assignment: CDR1 LGHDT and CDR2 YNNKEL (reference sequence). CDR3 sequence: CASSQAGGPIYGYTF. CDR3 coding DNA: TGTGCCAGCAGCCAAGCCGGGGGCCCCATCTATGGCTACACCTTC.

The rearrangement links TRBV14 to TRBJ2-7, with 8 bases matching TRBD1. The germline CDR1 and CDR2 sequences are SGHDN and FVKESK. This CDR3 spans 14 amino acids. With V trimmed by 4 bases and J by 3 bases, 5 bases remained unmatched. This CDR3 reads CASSRTGLFYEQYF. The CDR3, as DNA: TGTGCCAGCAGCCGGACAGGGCTTTTCTACGAGCAGTACTTC.